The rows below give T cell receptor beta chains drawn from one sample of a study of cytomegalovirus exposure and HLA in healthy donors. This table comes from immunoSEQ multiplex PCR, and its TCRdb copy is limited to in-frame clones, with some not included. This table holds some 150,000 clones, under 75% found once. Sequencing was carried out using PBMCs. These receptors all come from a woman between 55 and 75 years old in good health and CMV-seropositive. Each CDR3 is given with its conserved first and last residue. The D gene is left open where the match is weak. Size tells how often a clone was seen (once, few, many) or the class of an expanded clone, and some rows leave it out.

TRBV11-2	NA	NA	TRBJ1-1	TGTGCCAGCAGCTCCCCTTGGCAGGGCCGCACTGAAGCTTTCTTT	CASSSPWQGRTEAFF
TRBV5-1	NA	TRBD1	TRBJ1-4	TGCGCCAGCAGCGCCTCCGGGACAGGGAATGAAAAACTGTTTTTT	CASSASGTGNEKLFF
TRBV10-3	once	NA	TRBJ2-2	TGTGCCATCAGTGAGTCACAGAACACCGGGGAGCTGTTTTTT	CAISESQNTGELFF
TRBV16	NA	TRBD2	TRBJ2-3	TGTGCCAGCAGCCTCGGGACTAGCGGGATCACAGATACGCAGTATTTT	CASSLGTSGITDTQYF
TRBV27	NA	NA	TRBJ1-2	TGTGCCAGCAGCTCGAACAGCTACTATGGCTACACCTTC	CASSSNSYYGYTF
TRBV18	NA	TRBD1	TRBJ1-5	TGTGCCAGCTCACCAAGGGACAGAGATCAGCCCCAGCATTTT	CASSPRDRDQPQHF
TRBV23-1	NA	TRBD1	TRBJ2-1	TGCGCCAGCAAGGACAGGAGCACCTACAATGAGCAGTTCTTC	CASKDRSTYNEQFF
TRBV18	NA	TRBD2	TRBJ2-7	TGTGCCAGCTCAGAGGGACTAGCGAGCTCCTACGAGCAGTACTTC	CASSEGLASSYEQYF
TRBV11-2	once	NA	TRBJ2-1	TGTGCCAGCAGCTTAGTAACAGGATCTCATGAGCAGTTCTTC	CASSLVTGSHEQFF
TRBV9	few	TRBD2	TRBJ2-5	TGTGCCAGCAGCGTAGGGGCTAGCGGGATGGGGGAGACCCAGTACTTC	CASSVGASGMGETQYF
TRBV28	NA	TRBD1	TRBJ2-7	TGTGCCAGCAGTGCCCCTCGGGGACAGAGCTCCTACGAGCAGTACTTC	CASSAPRGQSSYEQYF
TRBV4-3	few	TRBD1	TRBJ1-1	TGCGCCAGCAGCCAAGAACGACAGGGGGCGAGGGACACTGAAGCTTTCTTT	CASSQERQGARDTEAFF
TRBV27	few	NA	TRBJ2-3	TGTGCCAGCAGTTCTTTTAGCACAGATACGCAGTATTTT	CASSSFSTDTQYF
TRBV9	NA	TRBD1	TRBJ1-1	TGTGCCAGCAGCGTAGGGACAGGGGGTGAAGCTTTCTTT	CASSVGTGGEAFF
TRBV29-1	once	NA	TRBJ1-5	TGCACTCTTCGGAGGTCCCAGCATTTT	CTLRRSQHF
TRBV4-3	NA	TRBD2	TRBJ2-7	TGCGCCAGCAGCACTAAGACGGGACTAGCGGACGAGCAGTACTTC	CASSTKTGLADEQYF
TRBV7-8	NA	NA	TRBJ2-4	TGTGCCAGCAGCCGAACAGAAATCCAAAACATTCAGTACTTC	CASSRTEIQNIQYF
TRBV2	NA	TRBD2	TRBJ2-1	TGTGCCAGCAGAAGTACTAGCGGCGAGCAGTTCTTC	CASRSTSGEQFF
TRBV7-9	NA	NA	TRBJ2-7	TGTGCCAGCAGCTCTACGTCCGAGCAGTACTTC	CASSSTSEQYF
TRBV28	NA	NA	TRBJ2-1	TGTGCCAGCAGTCTGACAGGGACTGCCTATGAGCAGTTCTTC	CASSLTGTAYEQFF
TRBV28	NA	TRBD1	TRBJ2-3	TGTGCCAGCAGTACCACTCGACAGGGGCGGAGTACGCAGTATTTT	CASSTTRQGRSTQYF
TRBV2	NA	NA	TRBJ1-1	TGTGCCAGCACGGGGGGAGGTGAAGCTTTCTTT	CASTGGGEAFF
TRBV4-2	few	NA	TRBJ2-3	TGTGCCAGCAGCCAAGAGAAAACTAGCACAGATACGCAGTATTTT	CASSQEKTSTDTQYF
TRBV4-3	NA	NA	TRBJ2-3	TGCGCCAGCAGCCTCCTCAACGCCAGGGACTCCACAGATACGCAGTATTTT	CASSLLNARDSTDTQYF
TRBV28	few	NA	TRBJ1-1	TGTGCCAGCAGTTTGCCCCAGGTTATGAACACTGAAGCTTTCTTT	CASSLPQVMNTEAFF
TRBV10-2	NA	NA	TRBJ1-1	TGCGCCAGCAGTGGGCAGGGAAACACTGAAGCTTTCTTT	CASSGQGNTEAFF
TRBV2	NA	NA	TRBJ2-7	TGTGCCAGCAACGAAGACAGGAGCTCCTACGAGCAGTACTTC	CASNEDRSSYEQYF
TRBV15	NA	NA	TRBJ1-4	TGTGCCACCAGCAGAGTCAGGGGTGATGAAAAACTGTTTTTT	CATSRVRGDEKLFF
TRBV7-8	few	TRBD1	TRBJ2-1	TGTGCCAGCAGCTCGGATGGGGCAGGGGGCATTGAGCAGTTCTTC	CASSSDGAGGIEQFF
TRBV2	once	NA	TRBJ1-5	TGTGCCAGCAGGGTAAACTCGGGCAATCAGCCCCAGCATTTT	CASRVNSGNQPQHF
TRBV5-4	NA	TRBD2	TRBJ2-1	TGTGCCAGCAGTCCAATAGCGGGAGGGCCAAATGAGCAGTTCTTC	CASSPIAGGPNEQFF
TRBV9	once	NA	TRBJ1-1	TGTGCCAGCAGCGTAGCTGCCCAGGGTTTCACTGAAGCTTTCTTT	CASSVAAQGFTEAFF